The entry that follows covers one T cell receptor beta chain sequence. Its target is unknown. The entry originates in a study of PD-1 blockade in classical Hodgkin lymphoma. Study-wide points: Relative to healthy donors, newly diagnosed patients reportedly had lower baseline TCR diversity, which was reported as lower still in relapsed/refractory patients. By C4D1 there was a significant rise in CD4+ TCR diversity but not in CD8+ TCR diversity. Patients were excluded if nivolumab began under 1 year after ASCT (the autologous transplant).

Per germline, CDR1 SGHTA and CDR2 FQGNSA. This CDR3 is built from 14 residues. V shed 1 base and J shed 9 bases, with 13 bases lying between them. TCRdb's table, derived via immunoSEQ multiplex PCR, lists solely in-frame clones and lacks some. The table shows approximately 26,000 clones, with about 83% occurring only once. Brentuximab vedotin exposure varied among the patients, all of whom had relapsed after autologous stem cell transplantation. Complete response, partial response or progressive disease made up the best responses. The sample here was peripheral blood mononuclear cells (PBMCs), taken before the second cycle of nivolumab. This receptor was taken from a human donor with classical Hodgkin lymphoma. This chain joins TRBV7-2 and TRBJ2-1; the D is unclear. For the CDR3, the DNA is TGTGCCAGCAGCTTAGGGGCCGTCCTAGGTGAGCAGTTCTTC. This gives the protein CASSLGAVLGEQFF.